One T cell receptor (beta chain) is described in this entry. No antigen is known for it. These data belong to a study of T cell responses to AZD1222 COVID-19 vaccine. Profiling relied on immunoSEQ multiplex PCR, and the TCRdb table lists in-frame clones only, not all of them. The sample includes 250,000 or so clones, approximately 95% of them seen just once. Overall study findings and caveats: It was only a handful of AZD1222 recipients who were seropositive at baseline. Clonal diversity may have been underestimated in mostly white British donors. After two AZD1222 doses, spike-specific TCR breadth and depth rose versus day 0. Only after the peak T cell response were repertoires sampled.

The V end was cut by 1 base, the J end by 0 bases, with 11 bases between. Per germline, CDR1 SGHRS and CDR2 YFSETQ. The CDR3 contains 16 residues. This sequence originates from an adult in good health. This sequence joins TRBV5-1 and TRBJ1-3; no clear D. Sequencing was performed on peripheral blood, taken on day 0 of AZD1222 vaccination. This chain's CDR3 is CASSLIPGSSGNTIYF. CDR3 sequence (DNA): TGCGCCAGCAGCTTGATCCCAGGTAGCTCTGGAAACACCATATATTTT.